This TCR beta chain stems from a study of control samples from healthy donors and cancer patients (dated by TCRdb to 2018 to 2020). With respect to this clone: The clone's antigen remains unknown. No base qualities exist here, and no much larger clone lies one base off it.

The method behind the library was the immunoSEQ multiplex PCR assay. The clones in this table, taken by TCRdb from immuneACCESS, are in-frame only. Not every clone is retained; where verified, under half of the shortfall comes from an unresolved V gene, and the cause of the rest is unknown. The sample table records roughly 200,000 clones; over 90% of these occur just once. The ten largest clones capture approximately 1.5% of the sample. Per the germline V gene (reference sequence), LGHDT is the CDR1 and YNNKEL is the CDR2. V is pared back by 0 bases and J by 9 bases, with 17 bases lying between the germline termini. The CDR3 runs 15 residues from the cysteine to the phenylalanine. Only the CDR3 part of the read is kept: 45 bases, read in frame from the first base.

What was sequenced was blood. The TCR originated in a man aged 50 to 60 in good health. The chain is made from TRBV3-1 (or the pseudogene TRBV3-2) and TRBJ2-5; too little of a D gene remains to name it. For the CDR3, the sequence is CASSQDSGVAGPQYF. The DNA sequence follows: TGTGCCAGCAGCCAAGATTCTGGCGTCGCCGGGCCCCAGTACTTC.